These 15 T cell receptor beta chains originate from one sample sequenced in a study of T cell responses to AZD1222 COVID-19 vaccine. Repertoires were generated with immunoSEQ multiplex PCR, while TCRdb's copy carries only in-frame clones and drops some. This table has around 180,000 clones, around 90% appearing once. Sequencing used peripheral blood, obtained on day 0 of AZD1222 vaccination. These receptors originate from an adult in good health.

V is TRBV6-5 and J is TRBJ2-1; the match to TRBD2 covers 9 bases. With 6 bases clipped from V and 13 bases from J, the junction kept 7 bases outside the gene matches. Germline-derived CDR1 and CDR2 are MNHEY and SVGAGI. The CDR3 loop spans 12 amino acids. CDR3 amino acids: CASRTTSGPQFF. In DNA form, the CDR3 reads TGTGCCAGCAGGACTACTAGCGGGCCTCAGTTCTTC.

The V gene is TRBV2, the J gene TRBJ2-2; 7 bases agree with TRBD1. J gave up 0 bases and V 6 bases, and 4 bases lay outside the gene matches. Per the germline V gene, CDR1 is SNHLY and CDR2 is FYNNEI. The CDR3 spans 15 residues. The CDR3 here is CASSVDRANTGELFF. In nucleotides, the CDR3 is TGTGCCAGCAGCGTCGACAGGGCGAACACCGGGGAGCTGTTTTTT.

This clone has just one count. The gene calls are TRBV6-5 and TRBJ1-2; TRBD1 is a possible D gene (6 bases). Deletions cut 6 bases from V and 3 bases from J, with 17 bases between. The germline V gene encodes CDR1 MNHEY and CDR2 SVGAGI. This CDR3 contains 15 residues. The CDR3 DNA sequence: TGTGCCAGCAGGACCGGGACACATATGGACTATGGCTACACCTTC. Translated: CASRTGTHMDYGYTF.

The chain joins TRBV11-2 to TRBJ1-1; 7 bases line up with TRBD1. CDR1 is SGHAT, CDR2 FQNNGV, per germline. After removal of 4 bases from V and 1 base from J, the junction contained 6 bases not matched to a gene. This CDR3 region has 15 residues. CDR3 residues: CASSSPDRENTEAFF. CDR3 sequence (DNA): TGTGCCAGCAGCTCACCCGACAGGGAGAACACTGAAGCTTTCTTT.

The chain links TRBV5-1 to TRBJ2-5; tentatively, D is TRBD2 (5 bases). The germline CDR1 and CDR2 sequences are SGHRS and YFSETQ. V lost 0 bases, J lost 5 bases, and 11 bases lay in between. The CDR3 consists of 14 residues. The CDR3 DNA reads as TGCGCCAGCAGCTTGGCCGGGATGGCGGAGACCCAGTACTTC. It encodes CASSLAGMAETQYF.

This clone came up once. This chain links TRBV6-5 with TRBJ1-1; 7 bases line up with TRBD1. The CDR3 runs to 13 residues. After removal of 8 bases from V and 1 base from J, the junction contained 4 bases not matched to a gene. CDR1 is MNHEY, CDR2 SVGAGI, per germline. The DNA for the CDR3 is TGTGCCAGCTGGAGGACAGGGAACACTGAAGCTTTCTTT. Protein sequence: CASWRTGNTEAFF.

This clone has more than one count but fewer than ten. This chain uses TRBV9 with TRBJ1-5; D is perhaps TRBD1 (6 bases). Germline CDR1 reads SGDLS; CDR2 reads YYNGEE. Trimming removed 4 bases at V and 3 bases at J, with 14 bases between. The CDR3 consists of 15 residues. The CDR3 sequence: CASSSHPGDNQPQHF. CDR3 nucleotides: TGTGCCAGCAGCTCCCACCCAGGGGACAATCAGCCCCAGCATTTT. Using reference TRBV9 and TRBJ1-5 for the parts outside the CDR3, the full variable domain is DSGVTQTPKHLITATGQRVTLRCSPRSGDLSVYWYQQSLDQGLQFLIQYYNGEERAKGNILERFSAQQFPDLHSELNLSSLELGDSALYFCASSSHPGDNQPQHFGDGTRLSIL.

The chain is built from TRBV30 and TRBJ1-1; D gene uncertain. The length of the CDR3 is 15 residues. V shed 2 bases and J shed 1 base, with 14 bases lying between them. From germline, CDR1 is GTSNPN and CDR2 SVGIG (reference sequence). The CDR3 loop reads CAWSKTHRQNTEAFF. The CDR3, as DNA: TGTGCCTGGAGTAAAACACACCGGCAGAACACTGAAGCTTTCTTT.

The chain couples TRBV30 to TRBJ1-6; 9 bases are a match to TRBD1. The ends lost 1 base at V and 7 bases at J; junction bases unmatched: 2. In germline, CDR1 is GTSNPN, CDR2 SVGIG (reference sequence). The CDR3 is made up of 14 amino acids. The CDR3 nucleotides are TGTGCCTGGAGTGCAGGACAGGGGAATTCACCCCTCCACTTT. It specifies CAWSAGQGNSPLHF. Full variable domain (rest looked up from reference TRBV30 and TRBJ1-6): SQTIHQWPATLVQPVGSPLSLECTVEGTSNPNLYWYRQAAGRGLQLLFYSVGIGQISSEVPQNLSASRPQDRQFILSSKKLLLSDSGFYLCAWSAGQGNSPLHFGNGTRLTVT.

V usage is TRBV11-2 and J usage is TRBJ2-5, with 7 bases lining up with TRBD1. Per germline, CDR1 SGHAT and CDR2 FQNNGV. There are 14 residues in the CDR3. Trimming took 1 base from V and 5 from J; bases not matched to a gene: 4. CDR3 sequence (DNA): TGTGCCAGCAGCTTAGTAGGGGGCGGGGAGACCCAGTACTTC. This translates into CASSLVGGGETQYF.

CDR3 residues: CASRALNTDTQYF. CDR3 sequence (DNA): TGTGCCAGCAGGGCTCTGAACACAGATACGCAGTATTTT. The chain recombines TRBV12-3 or TRBV12-4 with TRBJ2-3; D gene uncertain. V was trimmed by 6 bases and J by 2 bases, leaving 9 bases between them. There are 13 residues in the CDR3.

This clone was counted only a few times. The chain carries TRBV10-1 and TRBJ2-3, with 9 bases lining up with TRBD2. This CDR3 region has 15 residues. With 5 bases clipped from V and 2 bases from J, the junction kept 5 bases outside the gene matches. CDR1 and CDR2 from the germline V gene are WNHNN and SYGVQD (reference sequence). CDR3 sequence: CASSQAGGPTDTQYF. DNA for the CDR3: TGCGCCAGCAGTCAGGCGGGAGGGCCCACAGATACGCAGTATTTT.

As for this clone: The sample carries other DNA sequences with the same CDR3. CDR3 protein: CASSVAGADTQYF. CDR3 DNA: TGTGCCAGCAGCGTAGCCGGTGCAGATACGCAGTATTTT. V gene TRBV9 combines with J gene TRBJ2-3; no reliable D call. The CDR3 totals 13 residues. Trimming pared 0 bases from V and 4 bases from J, leaving 6 bases between. Germline CDR1 is SGDLS and CDR2 is YYNGEE.

This sequence joins TRBV24-1 and TRBJ1-2; 8 bases align to TRBD1. The CDR3 loop spans 14 amino acids. Germline V gene data show CDR1 as KGHDR and CDR2 as SFDVKD. With V trimmed by 3 bases and J by 4 bases, 3 bases remained unmatched. The CDR3, as DNA: TGTGCCACCAGTGATAGGACAGGGTTCTATGGCTACACCTTC. It codes for CATSDRTGFYGYTF.

This clone was seen more than once but under ten times. This sequence joins TRBV7-3 and TRBJ1-5; D possibly corresponds to TRBD1 (5 bases). Germline loops: CDR1 SGHTA, CDR2 FQGTGA. V lost 4 bases, J lost 3 bases, and 7 bases lay in between. The length of the CDR3 is 13 residues. The CDR3, as DNA: TGTGCCAGCAGCTGGGGACCCAATCAGCCCCAGCATTTT. Translating it yields CASSWGPNQPQHF.